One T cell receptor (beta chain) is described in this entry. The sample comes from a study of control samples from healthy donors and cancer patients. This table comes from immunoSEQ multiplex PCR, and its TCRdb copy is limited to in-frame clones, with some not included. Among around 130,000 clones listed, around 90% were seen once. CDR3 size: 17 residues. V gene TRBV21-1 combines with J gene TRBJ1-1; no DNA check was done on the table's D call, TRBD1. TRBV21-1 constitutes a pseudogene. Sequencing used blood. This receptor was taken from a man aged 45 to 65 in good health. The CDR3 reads CASSKVGTGGINRQAFF. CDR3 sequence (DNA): TGTGCCAGCAGCAAAGTAGGGACAGGGGGGATCAATCGCCAAGCTTTCTTT.